These T cell receptor beta chains were read from a single sample in a study of memory CD4+ T cells and cytomegalovirus serostatus. The assay was immunoSEQ multiplex PCR, and TCRdb's table has in-frame clones only and misses some. The sample has roughly 64,000 clones, roughly three quarters seen once. The sequencing sample was made of memory CD4+ T cells from blood. These receptors were taken from an adult in good health and CMV-seronegative. CDR3s include the opening cysteine and the closing phenylalanine or tryptophan. D genes are given only for firm matches. Some rows have no size entry. The others give once, few or many, or a class for an expanded clone.

-	TRBD2	TRBV6-6	TRBJ2-1	CASSYSSGNLEQFF	TGTGCCAGCAGTTACTCTAGCGGGAATCTTGAGCAGTTCTTC
-	-	TRBV18	TRBJ2-7	CASSQLDGPPDEQYF	TGTGCCAGCTCACAACTGGATGGGCCCCCGGACGAGCAGTACTTC
-	-	TRBV28	TRBJ1-2	CASSLEGYGYTF	TGTGCCAGCAGTTTGGAGGGCTATGGCTACACCTTC
-	-	TRBV25-1	TRBJ2-7	CASSEHWRDEQYF	TGTGCCAGCAGTGAACATTGGAGGGACGAGCAGTACTTC
-	-	TRBV9	TRBJ1-5	CASSVYDSNQPQHF	TGTGCCAGCAGCGTTTATGATAGCAATCAGCCCCAGCATTTT
-	-	TRBV7-6	TRBJ1-3	CASSLTPGATGNTIYF	TGTGCCAGCAGCTTAACCCCAGGGGCGACGGGAAACACCATATATTTT
-	-	TRBV6-5	TRBJ1-3	CASSLGISGNTIYF	TGTGCCAGCAGCCTGGGGATATCTGGAAACACCATATATTTT
-	-	TRBV30	TRBJ1-3	CAWSVNGAGNTIYF	TGTGCCTGGAGTGTGAACGGTGCTGGAAACACCATATATTTT
-	-	TRBV4-1	TRBJ1-5	CASSQDGQGNQPQHF	TGCGCCAGCAGCCAAGACGGGCAGGGCAATCAGCCCCAGCATTTT
-	-	TRBV2	TRBJ1-5	CASSGNNQPQHF	TGTGCCAGCAGCGGTAACAATCAGCCCCAGCATTTT
-	-	TRBV19	TRBJ2-5	CASSLDSQVRAQYF	TGTGCCAGTAGCCTGGACAGCCAAGTTCGGGCCCAGTACTTC
-	-	TRBV28	TRBJ2-2	CASSPAPRDTGELFF	TGTGCCAGCAGCCCCGCCCCCAGGGACACCGGGGAGCTGTTTTTT
-	-	TRBV27	TRBJ1-1	CASSWGLRQNTEAFF	TGTGCCAGCAGTTGGGGTTTGAGGCAGAACACTGAAGCTTTCTTT
-	TRBD2	TRBV4-2	TRBJ2-1	CASSQDLLAGAEQFF	TGTGCCAGCAGCCAAGATCTACTAGCGGGAGCCGAGCAGTTCTTC
-	-	TRBV2	TRBJ2-1	CASSGRDFVHFF	TGTGCCAGCAGTGGACGGGACTTCGTACATTTCTTC
-	-	TRBV4-1	TRBJ2-2	CASSPRPGEGFTGELFF	TGCGCCAGCAGCCCCCGGCCAGGGGAGGGTTTCACCGGGGAGCTGTTTTTT
few	-	TRBV10-1	TRBJ2-3	CASSARSTDTQYF	TGCGCCAGCAGTGCGCGGAGCACAGATACGCAGTATTTT
-	-	TRBV19	TRBJ1-2	CASSPRLGRTTYGYTF	TGTGCCAGTAGTCCCCGCTTGGGTAGGACGACCTATGGCTACACCTTC
few	TRBD2	TRBV28	TRBJ2-1	CASSFYPGLAGGQGSNEQFF	TGTGCCAGCAGTTTCTACCCGGGACTAGCGGGGGGCCAGGGCAGCAATGAGCAGTTCTTC
-	-	TRBV4-3	TRBJ1-1	CASSQVAGTEAFF	TGCGCCAGCAGCCAAGTGGCAGGTACTGAAGCTTTCTTT
once	-	TRBV29-1	TRBJ1-2	CSVVLGNGYTF	TGCAGCGTTGTGCTCGGTAACGGCTACACCTTC
-	-	TRBV6-5	TRBJ1-1	CASSLQRLNTEAFF	TGTGCCAGCAGTTTACAGAGATTGAACACTGAAGCTTTCTTT
-	-	TRBV6-1	TRBJ1-1	CASRESPDTEAFF	TGTGCCAGCAGGGAAAGTCCCGACACTGAAGCTTTCTTT
-	TRBD2	TRBV27	TRBJ2-1	CASSLRTSGSPEQFF	TGTGCCAGCAGTTTGAGGACTAGCGGGAGTCCCGAGCAGTTCTTC
-	-	TRBV5-1	TRBJ2-2	CASSFQQGSGELFF	TGCGCCAGCAGCTTCCAACAGGGTTCCGGGGAGCTGTTTTTT
-	-	TRBV7-9	TRBJ2-4	CASSLRGLNIQYF	TGTGCCAGCAGCTTAAGAGGGTTGAACATTCAGTACTTC
-	-	TRBV7-9	TRBJ1-1	CASSAGEVNTEAFF	TGTGCCAGCAGCGCCGGGGAGGTGAACACTGAAGCTTTCTTT
few	TRBD2	TRBV5-1	TRBJ2-1	CASSLSTSGNNEQFF	TGCGCCAGCAGCTTGAGTACTAGCGGGAATAATGAGCAGTTCTTC
-	-	TRBV11-2	TRBJ1-2	CASSSKGPGLTGGSGYTF	TGTGCCAGCAGCTCCAAAGGTCCGGGCTTGACAGGAGGTAGCGGCTACACCTTC
-	-	TRBV5-5	TRBJ2-7	CASSLNFPPYEQYF	TGTGCCAGCAGCTTAAACTTTCCACCCTACGAGCAGTACTTC
-	TRBD1	TRBV15	TRBJ2-3	CATRQGALTDTQYF	TGTGCCACCAGACAGGGGGCGCTTACAGATACGCAGTATTTT
once	-	TRBV6-1	TRBJ1-1	CASSEMWGTNTEAFF	TGTGCCAGCAGTGAAATGTGGGGGACGAACACTGAAGCTTTCTTT
-	TRBD1	TRBV4-2	TRBJ2-3	CASSPGAGTGVEDTQYF	TGTGCCAGCAGCCCGGGTGCCGGGACAGGGGTAGAAGATACGCAGTATTTT
-	-	TRBV5-4	TRBJ2-4	CASSSGTQGKSIQYF	TGTGCCAGCAGCTCGGGGACCCAGGGTAAGAGCATTCAGTACTTC
-	TRBD1	TRBV5-1	TRBJ1-1	CASSWGTGANTEAFF	TGCGCCAGCAGCTGGGGGACAGGAGCGAACACTGAAGCTTTCTTT
-	-	TRBV2	TRBJ1-1	CASSDRQGIPEAFF	TGTGCCAGCAGTGACCGGCAGGGAATACCTGAAGCTTTCTTT
-	TRBD2	TRBV11-2	TRBJ2-1	CASSLGGTREIYNEQFF	TGTGCCAGCAGCTTAGGGGGAACGCGGGAGATCTACAATGAGCAGTTCTTC
-	TRBD2	TRBV11-3	TRBJ2-1	CASSLGITSGGYNEQFF	TGTGCCAGCAGCTTAGGAATAACTAGCGGGGGCTACAATGAGCAGTTCTTC
-	-	TRBV4-2	TRBJ2-7	CASSQDNLASSYEQYF	TGTGCCAGCAGCCAAGATAACCTAGCTAGCTCCTACGAGCAGTACTTC
-	-	TRBV6-1	TRBJ1-5	CASSERAGFGQPQHF	TGTGCCAGCAGTGAACGGGCAGGATTTGGTCAGCCCCAGCATTTT
-	-	TRBV30	TRBJ2-5	CACTYRRRETQYF	TGTGCCTGTACTTACAGGCGGAGAGAGACCCAGTACTTC
-	-	TRBV27	TRBJ2-7	CASSSYYEQYF	TGTGCCAGCAGTTCTTACTACGAGCAGTACTTC
-	-	TRBV7-9	TRBJ1-2	CASSLAGRGVEGYTF	TGTGCCAGCAGCTTAGCTGGCAGGGGCGTTGAGGGCTACACCTTC
-	-	TRBV7-9	TRBJ2-7	CASSLDNGVYEQYF	TGTGCCAGCAGCTTAGACAATGGTGTCTACGAGCAGTACTTC
-	-	TRBV7-3	TRBJ1-2	CASSLRGNYGYTF	TGTGCCAGCAGCTTACGCGGGAACTATGGCTACACCTTC
-	-	TRBV5-1	TRBJ2-1	CASSFRDLDNEQFF	TGCGCCAGCAGCTTCCGGGACTTAGACAATGAGCAGTTCTTC
-	-	TRBV19	TRBJ2-5	CASSIDRSETQYF	TGTGCCAGTAGTATAGATCGGTCTGAGACCCAGTACTTC
once	TRBD1	TRBV28	TRBJ2-1	CASSSHRDSYNEQFF	TGTGCCAGCAGTTCACACCGGGACAGCTACAATGAGCAGTTCTTC
-	-	TRBV29-1	TRBJ2-1	CSVANQGKGQFF	TGCAGCGTTGCGAACCAGGGGAAGGGGCAGTTCTTC
few	-	TRBV19	TRBJ1-5	CASRMTPSYSNQPQHF	TGTGCCAGTAGGATGACACCGTCCTATAGCAATCAGCCCCAGCATTTT
-	-	TRBV4-1	TRBJ1-4	CASSRGATNEKLFF	TGCGCCAGCAGCCGAGGGGCAACTAATGAAAAACTGTTTTTT